This T cell receptor (beta chain) was sequenced during a study of T cell responses to AZD1222 COVID-19 vaccine. Study-level background: Second-dose timings of about 4 or about 12 weeks were pooled. Study-level findings and limits: Seropositive AZD1222 recipients at baseline numbered only 6 or 7.

Only in-frame clones appear in the TCRdb table, and some are missing; sequencing was by immunoSEQ multiplex PCR. The table has some 62,000 clones, 76% seen once. To note about this clone: Its antigen is not identified.

This CDR3 region has 14 residues. The germline V gene encodes CDR1 ENHRY and CDR2 SYGVKD. Trimming cost V 10 bases and J 6 bases; bases outside gene matches: 11. The sequencing used peripheral blood, collected on day 0 of AZD1222 vaccination. The sequence derives from an adult in good health. The chain combines TRBV10-3 with TRBJ2-3; TRBD2 matches 9 bases. CDR3 DNA: TGTGCCACTCAGCGGGCTAGCGGGGCCGATACGCAGTATTTT. Translating gives CATQRASGADTQYF.